The present T cell receptor (beta chain) was sequenced within a study of T cells in Graves' hyperthyroidism and ophthalmopathy. RNA transcripts provided the source from which TCR beta CDR3 regions were amplified. The primer set for the first-round RT-PCR of the TCR CDR3 was HTBI. TCRdb analysed the multiplex PCR reads with MiXCR anew, one entry per CDR3 protein. Among about 610,000 distinct CDR3 sequences, 14% to 15% were seen once, and the ten largest hold 4% to 5.5%. This clonotype was found a few times. The CDR3 contains 15 residues. Germline CDR1 is SGHVS and CDR2 is FQNEAQ. The V gene end was trimmed by 5 bases and the J gene end by 5 bases; junction bases not matched to a gene: 6.

The specimen was blood. The receptor was isolated from a woman between 35 and 50 years old with Graves' ophthalmopathy. V and J are TRBV7-8 and TRBJ2-2; TRBD2 aligns across 9 bases. CDR3 sequence reads: CASSLYTSGTGELFF. CDR3 sequence (DNA): TGTGCCAGCAGCCTATATACTAGCGGGACCGGGGAGCTGTTTTTT.